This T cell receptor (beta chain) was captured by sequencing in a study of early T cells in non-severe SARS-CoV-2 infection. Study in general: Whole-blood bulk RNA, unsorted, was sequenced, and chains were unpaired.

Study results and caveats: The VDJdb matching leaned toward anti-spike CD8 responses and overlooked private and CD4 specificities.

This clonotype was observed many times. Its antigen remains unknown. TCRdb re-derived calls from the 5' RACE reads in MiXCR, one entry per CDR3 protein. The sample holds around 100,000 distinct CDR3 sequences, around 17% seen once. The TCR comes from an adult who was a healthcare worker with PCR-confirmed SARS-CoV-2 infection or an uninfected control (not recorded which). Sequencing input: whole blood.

This CDR3 reads CSARDGEREYEQYF. CDR3 nucleotides: TGCAGTGCTAGAGATGGAGAGCGAGAGTACGAGCAGTACTTC. J is TRBJ2-7 and V is TRBV20-1; the D is unclear. The germline V gene has CDR1 DFQATT and CDR2 SNEGSKA (reference sequence). With 0 bases removed from V and 4 bases from J, the gap between germline ends came to 13 bases. The CDR3 runs 14 residues.